This is a list of T cell receptor beta chains from one sample in a study of blood T cells in healthy people across ages. TCRdb itself ran the 5' RACE reads through MiXCR, one entry per CDR3 protein. The repertoire has about 1.4 million distinct CDR3 sequences, around 59% of them found once; the top ten carry about 6.7%. Sequencing input: blood. The receptors stem from a young man in good health. Both conserved end residues are part of each CDR3. A D gene is named only where the DNA matches it firmly. Only some rows state a clone size, as once, few, many or a class for expanded clones.

few,NA,TRBJ1-1,TRBV7-9,15,TGTGCCAGCAGCCTTGGGACCCGGGGGGATCCTGAAGCTTTCTTT,CASSLGTRGDPEAFF
NA,TRBD1,TRBJ2-6,TRBV4-1,18,TGCGCCAGCAGCCAAGAGGGACAGGGGGCCTATGGGGCCAACGTCCTGACTTTC,CASSQEGQGAYGANVLTF
many,NA,TRBJ2-7,TRBV29-1,12,TGCAGCGTCCGGGACCTAGGGGACGAGCAGTACTTC,CSVRDLGDEQYF
few,TRBD1,TRBJ2-5,TRBV6-5,14,TGTGCCAGCAGTTCCGTGACAGGGGTCCACCTCCAGTACTTC,CASSSVTGVHLQYF
few,NA,TRBJ2-3,TRBV4-1,16,TGCGCCAGCAGCCAATTTCAGGACACTTCCTTGGATACGCAGTATTTT,CASSQFQDTSLDTQYF
NA,NA,TRBJ1-1,TRBV20-1,15,TGCAGTGCTACAGGGCCTTTCGGTATGAACACTGAAGCTTTCTTT,CSATGPFGMNTEAFF
NA,NA,TRBJ1-1,TRBV4-3,15,TGCGCCAGCAGCCAAGCGCGGCATAGGGGGTCTGAAGCTTTCTTT,CASSQARHRGSEAFF
NA,NA,TRBJ2-6,TRBV12-3/TRBV12-4,13,TGTGCCAGCAGTCAGGACAGCTCTCTCGTCCTGACTTTC,CASSQDSSLVLTF
NA,NA,TRBJ2-7,TRBV25-1,15,TGTGCCAGCAGTGAATATCGGAGTCGAAACTACGAGCAGTACTTC,CASSEYRSRNYEQYF
NA,NA,TRBJ2-7,TRBV28,16,TGTGCCAGCAGTGCCATCGCCATGCTGACTGACTACGAGCAGTACTTC,CASSAIAMLTDYEQYF
few,TRBD1,TRBJ2-1,TRBV4-1,14,TGCGCCAGCAGCCAATCGACAGGGAACGATGAGCAGTTCTTC,CASSQSTGNDEQFF
NA,TRBD2,TRBJ2-5,TRBV5-5,16,TGTGCCAGCAGCCAAAATCTAGCGGGAGGCTACAATGAGCAGTACTTC,CASSQNLAGGYNEQYF
NA,TRBD2,TRBJ2-7,TRBV27,16,TGTGCCAGCAGACCTCCTCTACTACGGGAGGGGAGCGAGCAGTACTTC,CASRPPLLREGSEQYF
NA,NA,TRBJ1-2,TRBV2,15,TGTGCCAGAACCACCGGACAGCCCTCTAACTATGGCTACACCTTC,CARTTGQPSNYGYTF
few,TRBD2,TRBJ2-7,TRBV20-1,18,TGCAGTGCTAGAGATCTACTAGCGGGAGCCCCAAGCTCCTACGAGCAGTACTTC,CSARDLLAGAPSSYEQYF
few,TRBD2,TRBJ2-7,TRBV6-1,14,TGTGCCACAACCGGGACTACTCTATCCTACGAGCAGTACTTC,CATTGTTLSYEQYF
NA,NA,TRBJ2-1,TRBV14,13,TGTGCCAGCAGCCAAGTTTACCGGGGGTGGCAGTTCTTC,CASSQVYRGWQFF
NA,TRBD2,TRBJ2-5,TRBV5-1,14,TGCGCCAGCAGTTGGAGCGGGATCGGAGAGACCCAGTACTTC,CASSWSGIGETQYF